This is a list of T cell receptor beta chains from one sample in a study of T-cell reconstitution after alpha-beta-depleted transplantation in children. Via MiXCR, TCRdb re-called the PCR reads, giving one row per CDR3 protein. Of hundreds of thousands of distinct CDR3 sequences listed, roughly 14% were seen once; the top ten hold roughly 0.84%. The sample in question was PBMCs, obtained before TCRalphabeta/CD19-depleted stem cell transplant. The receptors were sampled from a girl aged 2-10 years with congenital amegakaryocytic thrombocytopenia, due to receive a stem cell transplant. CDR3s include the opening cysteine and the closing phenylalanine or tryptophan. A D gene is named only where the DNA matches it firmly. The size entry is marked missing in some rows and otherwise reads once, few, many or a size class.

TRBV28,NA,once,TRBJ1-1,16,TGTGCCAGCAGTTCCCCGGGCGGGGACTTGAACACTGAAGCTTTCTTT,CASSSPGGDLNTEAFF
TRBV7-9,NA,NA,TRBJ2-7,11,TGTGCCAGCAGCTTATCCTCCGAGCAGTGCTTC,CASSLSSEQCF
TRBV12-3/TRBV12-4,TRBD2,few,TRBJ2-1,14,TGTGCCAGCACCCATAGCGGGAGGGCCTTTGAGCAGTTCTTC,CASTHSGRAFEQFF
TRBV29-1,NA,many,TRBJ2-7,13,TGCAGCGTGGAACTCGGACAGCCCTACGAGCAGTACTTC,CSVELGQPYEQYF
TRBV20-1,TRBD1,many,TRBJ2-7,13,TGCAGTGCTCTCGGACAGGACTCCTACGAGCAGTACTTC,CSALGQDSYEQYF
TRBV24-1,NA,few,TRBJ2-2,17,TGTGCCACCAGTGGAAGGTTGGGGCAGGGAGACACCGGGGAGCTGTTTTTT,CATSGRLGQGDTGELFF
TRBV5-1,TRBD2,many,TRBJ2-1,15,TGCGCCAGCAGGTGGACTAGCGGGAGATACAATGAGCAGTTCTTC,CASRWTSGRYNEQFF
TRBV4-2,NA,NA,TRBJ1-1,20,TGTGCCAGCAGCGGAAGCCGAATGGGACGGAGTACGTCCCGCGGCACTGAAGCTTTCTTT,CASSGSRMGRSTSRGTEAFF
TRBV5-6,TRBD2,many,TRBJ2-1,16,TGTGCCAGCAGCTTGATAGGGACTAGCCCGTACAATGAGCAGTTCTTC,CASSLIGTSPYNEQFF
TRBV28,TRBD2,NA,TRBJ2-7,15,TGTGCCAGCAGACATGGGACTAGCGGACTCGACGAGCAGTACTTC,CASRHGTSGLDEQYF
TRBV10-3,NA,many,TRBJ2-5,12,TGTGCCATCAGTGAGGGGGAAGAGACCCAGTACTTC,CAISEGEETQYF
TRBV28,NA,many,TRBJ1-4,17,TGTGCCAGCAGTTTAAAGGAGGGTATAGCAACTAATGAAAAACTGTTTTTT,CASSLKEGIATNEKLFF
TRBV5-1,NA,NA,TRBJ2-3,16,TGCGCCAGCAGCTTAAACACGGGGGAGAGCACAGATACGCAGTATTTT,CASSLNTGESTDTQYF
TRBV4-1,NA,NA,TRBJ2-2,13,TGCGCCAGCAGCCATAGAGTTGTTGGGGAGCTGTTTTTT,CASSHRVVGELFF
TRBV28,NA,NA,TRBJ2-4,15,TGTGCCAGCAGTTTGGCCGGGGCAGGAGGAAACATTCAGTACTTC,CASSLAGAGGNIQYF
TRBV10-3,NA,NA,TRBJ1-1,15,TGTGCCATCAGTGAAGGGGATTGGGTGAACACTGAAGCTTTCTTT,CAISEGDWVNTEAFF
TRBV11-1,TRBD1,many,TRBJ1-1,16,TGTGCCAGCAGCTTACTAACCGGGACAGCTCCTTATGAAGCTTTCTTT,CASSLLTGTAPYEAFF
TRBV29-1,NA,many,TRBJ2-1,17,TGCAGCGTTGAAACCCACGCCGGGACGGGCTCCTACAATGAGCAGTTCTTC,CSVETHAGTGSYNEQFF
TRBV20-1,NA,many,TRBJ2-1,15,TGCAGTGCTAGCAACGGACTTACCCTTGGAGATGAGCAGTTCTTC,CSASNGLTLGDEQFF
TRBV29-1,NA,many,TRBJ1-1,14,TGCAGCGTCGGACCGGGACACCTGAACACTGAAGCTTTCTTT,CSVGPGHLNTEAFF
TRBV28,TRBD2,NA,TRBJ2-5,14,TGTGCCAGCAGTACGGGAGGGCCGGTAGAGACCCAGTACTTC,CASSTGGPVETQYF
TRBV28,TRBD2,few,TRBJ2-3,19,TGTGCCAGCAGTTTATTAAATCTAAAAGCGGGAATACACACAGATACGCAGTATTTT,CASSLLNLKAGIHTDTQYF
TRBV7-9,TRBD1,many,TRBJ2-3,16,TGTGCCAGCAGCCGCTCACCGGGACAGGTCACAGATACGCAGTATTTT,CASSRSPGQVTDTQYF
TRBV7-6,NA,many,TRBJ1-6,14,TGTGCCAGCAGCTTAGAGTCTTCAAATTCACCCCTCCACTTT,CASSLESSNSPLHF
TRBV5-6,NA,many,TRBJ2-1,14,TGTGCCAGCAGCTTCGGGACTGCTCTACTTGAGCAGTTCTTC,CASSFGTALLEQFF
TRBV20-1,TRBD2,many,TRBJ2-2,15,TGCAGTGCTCTAAGGCGGGGGAAGAACACCGGGGAGCTGTTTTTT,CSALRRGKNTGELFF
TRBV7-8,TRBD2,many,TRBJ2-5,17,TGTGCCAGCAGCTTAGGGGGCGGGAGGTTACCCCAAGAGACCCAGTACTTC,CASSLGGGRLPQETQYF
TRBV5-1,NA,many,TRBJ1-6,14,TGCGCCAGCAGCTTGGACTGGGGAGATTCACCCCTCCACTTT,CASSLDWGDSPLHF
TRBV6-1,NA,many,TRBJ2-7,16,TGTGCCAGCAGTGAATTTTACCCAGATTTCTCCTACGAGCAGTACTTC,CASSEFYPDFSYEQYF
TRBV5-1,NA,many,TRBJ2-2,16,TGCGCCAGCAGCTTGAATGGTGTCAGTAACACCGGGGAGCTGTTTTTT,CASSLNGVSNTGELFF
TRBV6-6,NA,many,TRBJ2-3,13,TGTGCCAGCAGGGAACCTAGCGCAGATACGCAGTATTTT,CASREPSADTQYF